These T cell receptor beta chains were read from a single sample in a study of blood T cell repertoires in COVID-19. Clones were read by immunoSEQ multiplex PCR, and TCRdb kept only the in-frame ones, dropping some. The table has 95,000 to 110,000 clones, just over 85% seen once. The source material was peripheral blood. The origin of the receptors is a human donor in a cohort sampled during active COVID-19. CDR3s include the opening cysteine and the closing phenylalanine or tryptophan. Fields, in order: CDR3 protein, CDR3 DNA, clone size, D gene, V gene, J gene. D genes are given only for firm matches. Clone size appears in some rows only: once, few, many, or a class for an expanded clone.

CDR3: CASSAIGTSKIRGQFF
DNA: TGTGCCAGCAGTGCGATCGGGACTAGTAAAATTAGAGGGCAGTTCTTC
size: -
D: TRBD2
V: TRBV28
J: TRBJ2-1

CDR3: CASSFSGGGWEQYF
DNA: TGTGCCAGCAGCTTCTCGGGAGGAGGGTGGGAGCAGTACTTC
size: -
D: TRBD2
V: TRBV7-2
J: TRBJ2-7

CDR3: CASSGPGTSRNYEQYF
DNA: TGTGCCAGCAGTGGGCCCGGGACTAGCAGGAATTACGAGCAGTACTTC
size: -
D: TRBD2
V: TRBV28
J: TRBJ2-7

CDR3: CASSLLDRRPEAFF
DNA: TGCGCCAGCAGCTTGTTGGACAGGCGGCCTGAAGCTTTCTTT
size: -
D: TRBD1
V: TRBV5-1
J: TRBJ1-1

CDR3: CASSYRDRLYGYTF
DNA: TGTGCCAGCAGTTACCGGGACAGACTTTATGGCTACACCTTC
size: -
D: TRBD1
V: TRBV6-6
J: TRBJ1-2

CDR3: CASSRRQPGNTIYF
DNA: TGCGCCAGCAGCCGCAGACAGCCTGGAAACACCATATATTTT
size: -
D: -
V: TRBV5-1
J: TRBJ1-3

CDR3: CASSQGLSVYSEAFF
DNA: TGTGCCAGCAGCCAAGGGCTATCGGTTTACAGTGAAGCTTTCTTT
size: -
D: -
V: TRBV3-1/TRBV3-2
J: TRBJ1-1

CDR3: CASSFGGGGTDTQYF
DNA: TGTGCCAGCAGCTTTGGCGGGGGGGGGACAGATACGCAGTATTTT
size: -
D: TRBD2
V: TRBV7-9
J: TRBJ2-3

CDR3: CASSIDSTTGGETQYF
DNA: TGTGCCAGTAGTATTGACTCAACCACCGGGGGGGAGACCCAGTACTTC
size: -
D: TRBD2
V: TRBV19
J: TRBJ2-5

CDR3: CASSLGRDSRPRQYF
DNA: TGTGCCAGCAGTTTAGGCCGGGACTCTCGACCTAGGCAGTATTTT
size: -
D: -
V: TRBV27
J: TRBJ2-3

CDR3: CASSSYKAGDTEAFF
DNA: TGTGCCAGCAGCTCTTACAAGGCCGGAGACACTGAAGCTTTCTTT
size: -
D: -
V: TRBV7-9
J: TRBJ1-1

CDR3: CASSIFRGWGDTQYF
DNA: TGTGCCAGTAGTATTTTCAGGGGATGGGGAGATACGCAGTATTTT
size: -
D: -
V: TRBV19
J: TRBJ2-3

CDR3: CASSQGQLIYEQYF
DNA: TGTGCCAGCAGCCAGGGGCAGTTAATATACGAGCAGTACTTC
size: -
D: -
V: TRBV3-1/TRBV3-2
J: TRBJ2-7

CDR3: CASSPVTGSNQPQHF
DNA: TGTGCCAGCTCACCGGTGACAGGGAGCAATCAGCCCCAGCATTTT
size: -
D: TRBD1
V: TRBV18
J: TRBJ1-5

CDR3: CASSIQSQGWDEQFF
DNA: TGTGCCAGTAGCATACAATCACAGGGGTGGGATGAGCAGTTCTTC
size: -
D: TRBD1
V: TRBV19
J: TRBJ2-1

CDR3: CASSLGPGTDSYEQYF
DNA: TGCGCCAGCAGCTTGGGACCCGGGACAGACTCCTACGAGCAGTACTTC
size: -
D: TRBD1
V: TRBV5-1
J: TRBJ2-7

CDR3: CARDGDNTDTQYF
DNA: TGTGCCAGGGACGGGGACAACACAGATACGCAGTATTTT
size: -
D: -
V: TRBV30
J: TRBJ2-3

CDR3: CASSQGLNYGYTF
DNA: TGTGCCAGCAGCCAAGGTCTTAACTATGGCTACACCTTC
size: once
D: -
V: TRBV3-1/TRBV3-2
J: TRBJ1-2

CDR3: CASSIQDRYEQYF
DNA: TGTGCCAGTTCGATTCAGGACAGGTACGAGCAGTACTTC
size: -
D: TRBD1
V: TRBV18
J: TRBJ2-7

CDR3: CASSFWTGPQSGYEQYF
DNA: TGTGCCAGCAGCTTTTGGACAGGACCCCAATCAGGGTACGAGCAGTACTTC
size: few
D: TRBD1
V: TRBV7-9
J: TRBJ2-7

CDR3: CASSYGLAGALYNEQFF
DNA: TGCGCCAGCAGCTACGGACTAGCGGGGGCCTTATACAATGAGCAGTTCTTC
size: -
D: TRBD2
V: TRBV5-1
J: TRBJ2-1

CDR3: CASSLVLGGQETQYF
DNA: TGTGCCAGCAGCTTGGTCCTAGGAGGGCAAGAGACCCAGTACTTC
size: -
D: -
V: TRBV5-6
J: TRBJ2-5

CDR3: CASSYSTWGDEQYF
DNA: TGTGCCAGCAGTTACTCGACGTGGGGGGACGAGCAGTACTTC
size: -
D: -
V: TRBV6-5
J: TRBJ2-7

CDR3: CASSDGYEQYF
DNA: TGCGCCAGCAGTGACGGCTACGAGCAGTACTTC
size: -
D: -
V: TRBV10-1
J: TRBJ2-7

CDR3: CASSHLDRAEKLFF
DNA: TGTGCCAGCAGCCACCTGGACAGGGCTGAAAAACTGTTTTTT
size: -
D: TRBD1
V: TRBV3-1/TRBV3-2
J: TRBJ1-4

CDR3: CASSDNGQGPGYTF
DNA: TGTGCCAGCAGCGATAATGGACAGGGGCCTGGCTACACCTTC
size: -
D: TRBD1
V: TRBV7-2
J: TRBJ1-2

CDR3: CASSLAPSAGLNYGYTF
DNA: TGCGCCAGCAGCTTGGCTCCATCCGCTGGGCTCAACTATGGCTACACCTTC
size: once
D: -
V: TRBV5-1
J: TRBJ1-2

CDR3: CASSRDPGGQETQYF
DNA: TGTGCCAGCAGTAGGGACCCGGGGGGACAAGAGACCCAGTACTTC
size: -
D: TRBD2
V: TRBV6-5
J: TRBJ2-5

CDR3: CASSPMVTSASYEQYF
DNA: TGTGCCAGCAGTCCCATGGTGACTAGCGCCTCCTACGAGCAGTACTTC
size: -
D: TRBD2
V: TRBV6-2/TRBV6-3
J: TRBJ2-7

CDR3: CASSIGLGGSTDTQYF
DNA: TGTGCCAGTAGTATAGGTTTAGGCGGAAGCACAGATACGCAGTATTTT
size: once
D: -
V: TRBV19
J: TRBJ2-3

CDR3: CASSLRDRATGELFF
DNA: TGCGCCAGCAGCTTGCGGGACAGGGCAACCGGGGAGCTGTTTTTT
size: -
D: TRBD1
V: TRBV5-1
J: TRBJ2-2

CDR3: CASSLVGQGYGYTF
DNA: TGTGCCAGCAGCTTGGTGGGACAGGGATATGGCTACACCTTC
size: -
D: TRBD1
V: TRBV5-4
J: TRBJ1-2

CDR3: CAWRTGDASPLHF
DNA: TGTGCCTGGAGAACAGGGGATGCTTCACCCCTCCACTTT
size: -
D: TRBD1
V: TRBV30
J: TRBJ1-6

CDR3: CASSLNGGGYTF
DNA: TGTGCCAGCAGCCTCAACGGGGGGGGCTACACCTTC
size: -
D: -
V: TRBV9
J: TRBJ1-2

CDR3: CASSHSGRNIQYF
DNA: TGTGCCAGCAGCCACTCAGGGAGGAACATTCAGTACTTC
size: -
D: -
V: TRBV3-1/TRBV3-2
J: TRBJ2-4

CDR3: CASNRGYTF
DNA: TGTGCCAGTAACAGAGGCTACACCTTC
size: -
D: -
V: TRBV12-3/TRBV12-4
J: TRBJ1-2

CDR3: CSVVGQGAYGYTF
DNA: TGCAGCGTTGTTGGACAGGGGGCCTATGGCTACACCTTC
size: -
D: TRBD1
V: TRBV29-1
J: TRBJ1-2

CDR3: CASSMSGQTIYGYTF
DNA: TGTGCCAGTAGTATGTCAGGACAGACTATCTATGGCTACACCTTC
size: few
D: -
V: TRBV19
J: TRBJ1-2

CDR3: CASSVLSETRTGELFF
DNA: TGTGCCAGCAGCGTTTTGTCCGAGACACGCACCGGGGAGCTGTTTTTT
size: -
D: -
V: TRBV9
J: TRBJ2-2

CDR3: CASSLAGGQGARSYNEQFF
DNA: TGTGCCAGCAGCTTAGCAGGGGGACAGGGGGCAAGGTCCTACAATGAGCAGTTCTTC
size: -
D: TRBD1
V: TRBV7-2
J: TRBJ2-1